This T cell receptor beta chain was recorded in a study of T cell repertoires in cytomegalovirus infection. About the research overall: HLA-B-restricted CMV epitopes that are well studied were used alongside recently identified HLA-C-restricted ones. Signatures in public TCR beta sequences pointed to both CMV infection and matching HLA type. Findings and limits, study-wide: CMV carriers with the relevant HLA were identified by cumulative public TCR beta family frequency. HLA-C-restricted CMV-specific TCR beta clonotypes were dominant in the ex vivo response.

In TCRdb, the reads were re-called with MiXCR into one record per CDR3 protein. The sample contains hundreds of thousands of distinct CDR3 sequences, roughly 31% of which appear only once. CDR1 MNHNY and CDR2 SVGAGI come from the germline V gene (reference sequence). The CDR3 consists of 15 residues. To note about this clonotype: The antigen is not known. Germline is not matched at one junction end, which may reflect a read error.

This specimen consisted of cultured CD8+ T cells from PBMCs, obtained from culture after CMV antigen stimulation. The sequence was collected from a human donor in good health (CMV status not recorded). Some clones in this sample may be carry-over from other donors' samples. V and J are TRBV6-6 and TRBJ2-7; the match to TRBD2 covers 8 bases. Written as DNA, the CDR3 is TGTGCCAGCACCCGTCTAGCGGGTTCCTCCTACGAGCGGTACTTC. This translates into CASTRLAGSSYERYF.